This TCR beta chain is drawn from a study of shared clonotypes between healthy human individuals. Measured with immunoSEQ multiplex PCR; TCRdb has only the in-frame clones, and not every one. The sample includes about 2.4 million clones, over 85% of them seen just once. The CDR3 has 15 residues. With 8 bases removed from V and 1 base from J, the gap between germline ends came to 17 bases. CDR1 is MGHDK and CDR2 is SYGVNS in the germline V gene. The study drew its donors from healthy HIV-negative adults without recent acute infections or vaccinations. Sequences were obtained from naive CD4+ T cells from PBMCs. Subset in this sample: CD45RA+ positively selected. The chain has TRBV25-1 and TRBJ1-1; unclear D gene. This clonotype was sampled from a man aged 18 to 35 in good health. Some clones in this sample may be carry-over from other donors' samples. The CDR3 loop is CASGFKDQTNTEAFF. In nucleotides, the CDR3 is TGTGCCAGCGGATTCAAGGATCAAACGAACACTGAAGCTTTCTTT.